The next 17 T cell receptor beta chains were all read from a single sample in a study of blood T cell repertoires in COVID-19 (dated by TCRdb to 2019 to 2021). The receptor library was made with the immunoSEQ multiplex PCR assay. TCRdb limited this immuneACCESS table to in-frame rearrangements with V and J called. A share of clones is missing; checked studies link under half to unresolved V genes, and the rest is unexplained. The sample has about 480,000 clones on record, 88% of them singletons. The ten largest clones capture approximately 1.8% of the sample. Material for sequencing was PBMCs or T cells enriched from blood (not recorded which). The receptors were sampled from a woman in her thirties or forties who had recovered from COVID-19.

This chain links TRBV19 with TRBJ2-1; D perhaps matches TRBD1 (6 bases). Deletions cut 3 bases from V and 4 bases from J, with 7 bases between. The germline V gene has CDR1 LNHDA and CDR2 SQIVND (reference sequence). The CDR3 length is 13 residues. The DNA for the CDR3 is TGTGCCAGTAGTATCGGACAGTACAATGAGCAGTTCTTC. Translating gives CASSIGQYNEQFF.

The rearrangement uses TRBV27 and TRBJ1-1, with D possibly TRBD1 on 6 matching bases. The V gene lost 0 bases and the J gene lost 10 bases, with 12 bases spanning the gap. Germline CDR1 is MNHEY and CDR2 is SMNVEV (reference sequence). This CDR3 has 13 residues. CDR3 sequence reads: CASSLSSGGRAFF. CDR3 bases: TGTGCCAGCAGTTTATCGTCGGGGGGCCGAGCTTTCTTT.

Worth noting for this clone: Other DNA sequences in the sample encode the same CDR3. CDR3 nucleotides: TGTGCCAGCAGCTTTAGCGGGAGTGGCAATGAGCAGTTCTTC. Residues: CASSFSGSGNEQFF. The rearrangement joins TRBV7-9 to TRBJ2-1; 9 positions match TRBD2. Germline V gene data show CDR1 as SEHNR and CDR2 as FQNEAQ (reference sequence). The CDR3 covers 14 residues. V gave up 3 bases and J gave up 6 bases; unmatched junction bases: 3.

CDR3 protein: CASSQFSGPSYEQYF. As DNA, the CDR3 is TGCGCCAGCAGCCAGTTTAGCGGGCCCTCCTACGAGCAGTACTTC. The rearrangement joins TRBV4-3 to TRBJ2-7; 7 positions agree with TRBD2. V was pared by 3 bases and J by 0 bases, with 5 bases of the junction left unmatched. The length of the CDR3 is 15 residues. CDR1 LGHNA and CDR2 YSLEER come from the germline V gene.

V gene TRBV25-1 combines with J gene TRBJ1-1; D is uncertain. V lost 2 bases to trimming and J lost 3 bases, with 4 bases between them. Germline CDR1 MGHDK, CDR2 SYGVNS. This CDR3 comprises 12 residues. The DNA for the CDR3 is TGTGCCAGCAGTGAAGGCTACACTGAAGCTTTCTTT. This sequence encodes CASSEGYTEAFF. Filled out from reference TRBV25-1 and TRBJ1-1, the complete variable domain reads EADIYQTPRYLVIGTGKKITLECSQTMGHDKMYWYQQDPGMELHLIHYSYGVNSTEKGDLSSESTVSRIRTEHFPLTLESARPSHTSQYLCASSEGYTEAFFGQGTRLTVV.

The genes are TRBV2 and TRBJ2-2; 14 nucleotides match TRBD2. Germline trimming cut 6 bases from V and 7 bases from J; bases unmatched to any gene: 4. Germline loops: CDR1 SNHLY, CDR2 FYNNEI. The CDR3 extends over 15 amino acids. The CDR3 loop is CASSGLAGGGGELFF. The CDR3 bases are TGTGCCAGCAGCGGACTAGCGGGAGGTGGCGGGGAGCTGTTTTTT. Supplemented by reference TRBV2 and TRBJ2-2, the full variable domain reads EPEVTQTPSHQVTQMGQEVILRCVPISNHLYFYWYRQILGQKVEFLVSFYNNEISEKSEIFDDQFSVERPDGSNFTLKIRSTKLEDSAMYFCASSGLAGGGGELFFGEGSRLTVL.

The chain joins TRBV18 to TRBJ1-2; D is perhaps TRBD1 (6 bases). The germline V and J ends were trimmed by 5 bases and 0 bases, with 16 bases remaining between them. The V gene's germline CDR1 is KGHSH and CDR2 LQKENI. The CDR3 loop spans 16 amino acids. The CDR3 here is CASSFGQTQANYGYTF. The DNA for the CDR3 is TGTGCCAGCTCATTCGGACAGACCCAAGCTAACTATGGCTACACCTTC.

This clone was seen a few times. This chain uses TRBV7-2 with TRBJ1-2, with a possible D match to TRBD1 (5 bases). Trimming took 1 base from V and 0 from J, leaving 12 bases between them. The CDR3 covers 16 residues. The germline gives CDR1 SGHTA, CDR2 FQGNSA. In nucleotides, the CDR3 is TGTGCCAGCAGCTTAGACAGGTGGGCATCTAACTATGGCTACACCTTC. As protein: CASSLDRWASNYGYTF.

This chain joins TRBV7-2 and TRBJ2-3; D gene unclear. With 5 bases removed from V and 6 bases from J, the gap between germline ends came to 15 bases. From germline, CDR1 is SGHTA and CDR2 FQGNSA. The CDR3 is made up of 14 amino acids. In nucleotides, the CDR3 is TGTGCCAGCAGCCCACGCCTGATGCGTGATACGCAGTATTTT. Protein sequence: CASSPRLMRDTQYF.

The chain carries TRBV18 and TRBJ2-7, with 8 bases that match TRBD2. After removal of 3 bases from V and 5 bases from J, the junction contained 9 bases not matched to a gene. Germline values: CDR1 KGHSH, CDR2 LQKENI. The CDR3 runs to 15 residues. This chain's CDR3 is CASSPARGGWDEQYF. The CDR3 bases are TGTGCCAGCTCACCTGCTCGGGGGGGATGGGACGAGCAGTACTTC.

This clone appeared once. The V gene is TRBV7-2, the J gene TRBJ1-2, with TRBD1 identical over 11 bases. This CDR3 contains 15 residues. The germline gives CDR1 SGHTA, CDR2 FQGNSA. The ends lost 10 bases at V and 3 bases at J; junction bases unmatched: 10. The CDR3 here is CATRTDRGRDYGYTF. Written as DNA, the CDR3 is TGTGCCACCAGGACGGACAGGGGGCGAGACTATGGCTACACCTTC.

CDR3 sequence: CASSPNPGTGGSSYNEQFF. The CDR3 DNA reads TGTGCCAGCAGTCCAAACCCCGGGACAGGGGGGAGCTCCTACAATGAGCAGTTCTTC. The V and J genes are TRBV3-1 (or the pseudogene TRBV3-2) and TRBJ2-1; 11 positions agree with TRBD1. This CDR3 spans 19 amino acids. The junction had 13 bases not matched to a gene; V was cut back by 6 bases and J by 0 bases. The V gene's germline CDR1 is LGHDT and CDR2 YNNKEL (reference sequence).

The V call is TRBV21-1, the J call TRBJ2-3; the listed D gene, TRBD2, was not tested against the DNA. TRBV21-1 has pseudogene status. This CDR3 region has 20 residues. For the CDR3, the DNA is TGTGCCAGCAGCAAAGCGGAGCGGGAGGGCCGAGGGGCCCGGACAGATACGCAGTATTTT. Translating gives CASSKAEREGRGARTDTQYF.

The chain couples TRBV14 to TRBJ2-1; possible D gene TRBD2, 6 bases. The CDR3 has 15 residues. Looked up from germline, CDR1 is SGHDN and CDR2 is FVKESK. Trimming removed 0 bases at V and 6 bases at J, with 12 bases between. In nucleotides, the CDR3 is TGTGCCAGCAGCCAAGATCTATCCGGGAGCAATGAGCAGTTCTTC. Its translation: CASSQDLSGSNEQFF.

The rearrangement uses TRBV27 and TRBJ2-3; possibly TRBD2 for D (7 bases). The CDR3 runs 14 residues. Trimming shortened V by 7 bases and J by 5 bases, and 16 bases separated the two germline ends. Germline values: CDR1 MNHEY, CDR2 SMNVEV (reference sequence). CDR3 bases: TGTGCCAGCACCGTCGCGGGGGCCGAAGATACGCAGTATTTT. Residues: CASTVAGAEDTQYF.

The CDR3 coding sequence is TGTGCCAGCTCACCCGCTGTGGGCTGGGAGACTGAAGCTTTCTTT. It translates to CASSPAVGWETEAFF. This chain joins TRBV18 and TRBJ1-1, with unresolved D. The V and J ends lost 3 bases and 5 bases respectively, with 16 bases between them. The CDR3 length is 15 residues. Germline assignment: CDR1 KGHSH and CDR2 LQKENI.

The chain joins TRBV2 to TRBJ1-5; tentative D call: TRBD1 (6 bases). Deletions cut 3 bases from V and 5 bases from J, with 14 bases between. This CDR3 has 15 amino acids. Per germline, CDR1 SNHLY and CDR2 FYNNEI. CDR3 sequence (DNA): TGTGCCAGCAGTGAGAATCCGACAGGCTATCAGCCCCAGCATTTT. It is translated as CASSENPTGYQPQHF.